Below, one TCR beta chain is given with its context. This entry comes from a study of cytomegalovirus exposure and HLA in healthy donors. Primers for the PCR totalled 60 Vbeta and 13 Jbeta. Profiled with immunoSEQ multiplex PCR; TCRdb holds only in-frame clones, not every one. The sample lists approximately 100,000 clones, 76% occurring once. V was shortened by 3 bases and J by 3 bases, with 12 bases between the two germline ends. This CDR3 comprises 15 residues. Per germline, CDR1 SGHDT and CDR2 YYEEEE. Sample: PBMCs. The chain couples TRBV5-6 to TRBJ2-2; tentatively, D is TRBD1 (6 bases). The receptor's source is a man between 35 and 55 years old in good health and CMV-seronegative. The CDR3 is CASSSNRVYTGELFF. The CDR3 region has the DNA TGTGCCAGCAGCTCCAACAGGGTTTACACCGGGGAGCTGTTTTTT.